Listed below are T cell receptor beta chains from one sample, sequenced in a study of T-cell reconstitution after alpha-beta-depleted transplantation in children. From the PCR reads, TCRdb called clonotypes with MiXCR, one entry per CDR3 protein. Altogether 450,000 to 600,000 distinct CDR3 sequences are present, around 13% being singletons, with the ten largest covering 2.2%. The input for sequencing was PBMCs, mostly from graft donor cells, taken 360 days after TCRalphabeta/CD19-depleted stem cell transplant. These receptors were obtained from a male patient aged 10 to 17 who had a stem cell transplant for acute myeloid leukemia, so the T cells may come from the graft donor. The CDR3 runs from the conserved cysteine through the conserved F or W. A D gene is named only where the DNA matches it firmly. Clone size is stated in some rows and not others, as once, few, many or a class when expanded.

clone size,V gene,D gene,J gene,CDR3 protein,CDR3 DNA
NA,TRBV5-1,TRBD2,TRBJ2-7,CASVGLEESGIYEQYF,TGCGCCAGCGTGGGGTTAGAAGAGAGCGGGATCTACGAGCAGTACTTC
NA,TRBV12-3/TRBV12-4,TRBD2,TRBJ2-1,CASSKSGRVNNEQFF,TGTGCCAGCAGTAAAAGCGGGAGGGTGAACAATGAGCAGTTCTTC
NA,TRBV20-1,TRBD1,TRBJ2-7,CSARTGVVSYEQYF,TGCAGTGCCAGGACAGGGGTGGTCTCCTACGAGCAGTACTTC
few,TRBV4-3,TRBD2,TRBJ2-3,CASSQVAGVGADTQYF,TGCGCCAGCAGCCAAGTTGCGGGAGTTGGGGCAGATACGCAGTATTTT
NA,TRBV20-1,TRBD2,TRBJ2-1,CSAHPGLAVNNEQFF,TGCAGTGCTCATCCCGGACTAGCGGTTAACAATGAGCAGTTCTTC
many,TRBV5-1,NA,TRBJ2-7,CASSLAGWGKGVSYEQYF,TGCGCCAGCAGCTTGGCAGGATGGGGGAAGGGGGTTTCCTACGAGCAGTACTTC
NA,TRBV20-1,TRBD1,TRBJ2-7,CSADRGRESYEQYF,TGCAGTGCTGACAGGGGGAGGGAGTCCTACGAGCAGTACTTC
few,TRBV5-1,TRBD1,TRBJ2-3,CASSLYPTGELHTQYF,TGCGCCAGCAGCTTATATCCGACAGGGGAGCTACATACGCAGTATTTT
NA,TRBV28,NA,TRBJ2-1,CASSPGEQGDNEQFF,TGTGCCAGCAGTCCCGGGGAACAGGGAGATAATGAGCAGTTCTTC
few,TRBV28,TRBD2,TRBJ2-1,CAADPASGTNEQFF,TGTGCCGCCGACCCGGCTAGCGGAACCAATGAGCAGTTCTTC
NA,TRBV28,NA,TRBJ2-7,CASSFQGLPYEQYF,TGTGCCAGCAGTTTTCAGGGGTTGCCCTACGAGCAGTACTTC
NA,TRBV19,TRBD1,TRBJ2-7,CASSGDRGRSYEQYF,TGTGCCAGTAGTGGAGACAGGGGAAGATCCTACGAGCAGTACTTC
few,TRBV28,TRBD2,TRBJ2-2,CASSFPPGLGSKGELFF,TGTGCCAGCAGTTTCCCTCCGGGACTAGGATCGAAGGGGGAGCTGTTTTTT
NA,TRBV9,NA,TRBJ1-5,CASSVGVGYQPQHF,TGTGCCAGCAGCGTAGGCGTGGGTTATCAGCCCCAGCATTTT
few,TRBV7-9,NA,TRBJ2-7,CASSPTQLSSYEQYF,TGTGCCAGCAGCCCGACACAGCTGAGCTCCTACGAGCAGTACTTC
many,TRBV14,TRBD1,TRBJ1-1,CASSQRTTGYTEAFF,TGTGCCAGCAGCCAGCGAACGACAGGGTACACTGAAGCTTTCTTT
many,TRBV29-1,TRBD1,TRBJ2-1,CSVGTGGYNEQFF,TGCAGCGTTGGGACAGGGGGCTACAATGAGCAGTTCTTC
few,TRBV4-2,TRBD2,TRBJ2-7,CASSHPNSGLWGEQYF,TGTGCCAGCAGCCACCCCAATAGCGGGCTCTGGGGCGAGCAGTACTTC
NA,TRBV5-5,NA,TRBJ2-7,CASSMATAGGFQQYF,TGTGCCAGCAGCATGGCGACGGCAGGAGGGTTCCAGCAGTACTTC
few,TRBV4-2,NA,TRBJ1-6,CASSQVDTSSYNSPLHF,TGTGCCAGCAGCCAAGTCGACACGAGCTCCTATAATTCACCCCTCCACTTT
many,TRBV7-3,TRBD1,TRBJ2-1,CASSLRWDSGGEQFF,TGTGCCAGCAGCTTAAGATGGGACAGTGGAGGTGAGCAGTTCTTC
NA,TRBV20-1,NA,TRBJ2-1,CSASPLTRRLGGNEQFF,TGCAGTGCTAGCCCCCTCACGCGGAGATTAGGAGGCAATGAGCAGTTCTTC
many,TRBV28,TRBD2,TRBJ2-1,CASSLWTSGNNEQFF,TGTGCCAGCAGTTTATGGACTAGCGGGAACAATGAGCAGTTCTTC
few,TRBV7-2,NA,TRBJ2-7,CASSLAPGGEQYF,TGTGCCAGCAGCTTAGCCCCAGGAGGCGAGCAGTACTTC
many,TRBV28,TRBD1,TRBJ2-5,CASSLGWGQQETQYF,TGTGCCAGCAGTTTAGGTTGGGGACAGCAAGAGACCCAGTACTTC
NA,TRBV27,NA,TRBJ2-3,CASTARPGPPFDTQYF,TGTGCCAGCACCGCCCGACCGGGACCACCGTTCGATACGCAGTATTTT
few,TRBV20-1,TRBD2,TRBJ2-7,CSATGLAANYEQYF,TGCAGTGCTACGGGACTAGCGGCAAACTACGAGCAGTACTTC
many,TRBV20-1,TRBD1,TRBJ1-3,CSARRTGANTIYF,TGCAGTGCTAGGAGGACAGGGGCCAACACCATATATTTT
few,TRBV28,NA,TRBJ2-3,CASRTGTYPSTDTQYF,TGTGCCAGCAGAACCGGGACATACCCTAGCACAGATACGCAGTATTTT
NA,TRBV9,TRBD2,TRBJ2-7,CASSVGGGHYEQYF,TGTGCCAGCAGCGTAGGGGGAGGGCACTACGAGCAGTACTTC
NA,TRBV24-1,NA,TRBJ2-7,CATSQAGGGHEQYF,TGTGCCACCAGTCAAGCCGGCGGGGGCCACGAGCAGTACTTC
NA,TRBV7-6,NA,TRBJ2-1,CASSPLPRVSYNEQFF,TGTGCCAGCAGCCCACTTCCGCGGGTCTCCTACAATGAGCAGTTCTTC
few,TRBV10-3,TRBD1,TRBJ2-5,CAVARDRGGETQYF,TGTGCCGTTGCCCGGGACAGGGGCGGGGAGACCCAGTACTTC
NA,TRBV20-1,TRBD1,TRBJ2-3,CSARAAGGRDTQYF,TGCAGTGCTAGAGCCGCAGGGGGTCGGGATACGCAGTATTTT
many,TRBV18,NA,TRBJ2-5,CASSRTEGGGETQYF,TGTGCCAGCTCACGGACCGAAGGAGGGGGAGAGACCCAGTACTTC
NA,TRBV20-1,TRBD2,TRBJ2-1,CSAAILAGGPGEQFF,TGCAGTGCTGCAATCCTAGCGGGAGGGCCAGGTGAGCAGTTCTTC
many,TRBV5-1,NA,TRBJ2-1,CASSLLLGGRSSYNEQFF,TGCGCCAGCAGCTTGCTACTCGGGGGCAGAAGCTCCTACAATGAGCAGTTCTTC
NA,TRBV20-1,NA,TRBJ2-1,CSARLGQGEFF,TGCAGTGCTCGCTTGGGGCAGGGAGAGTTCTTC
NA,TRBV27,TRBD1,TRBJ2-3,CASRDRSVPIKPRTDTQYF,TGTGCCAGCAGGGACAGGTCGGTTCCCATAAAGCCGCGCACAGATACGCAGTATTTT
once,TRBV2,TRBD2,TRBJ2-7,CASSSPGLAGGPPYYEQYF,TGTGCCAGCAGTTCTCCGGGACTAGCGGGAGGGCCCCCTTACTACGAGCAGTACTTC
many,TRBV20-1,NA,TRBJ2-7,CSARWEEYEQYF,TGCAGTGCTAGGTGGGAGGAATACGAGCAGTACTTC
NA,TRBV20-1,TRBD2,TRBJ2-2,CSARGLAVKTGELFF,TGCAGTGCTAGGGGACTAGCGGTTAAAACCGGGGAGCTGTTTTTT
many,TRBV10-3,TRBD1,TRBJ2-1,CAISKGAPPSDRLF,TGTGCCATCAGTAAGGGGGCGCCCCCCTCGGATAGGCTCTTC
many,TRBV29-1,NA,TRBJ2-5,CSVVGQNQETQYF,TGCAGCGTTGTGGGACAAAACCAAGAGACCCAGTACTTC
many,TRBV12-3/TRBV12-4,TRBD1,TRBJ2-2,CASSLMTGPIANTGELFF,TGTGCCAGCAGTTTAATGACAGGGCCGATCGCGAACACCGGGGAGCTGTTTTTT
NA,TRBV4-3,NA,TRBJ2-5,CASSQEASSWETQYF,TGCGCCAGCAGCCAAGAAGCGTCTAGCTGGGAGACCCAGTACTTC
few,TRBV20-1,NA,TRBJ2-7,CSAEVWGNEQYF,TGCAGTGCCGAAGTATGGGGGAACGAGCAGTACTTC